These 8 T cell receptor beta chains came from one sample sequenced in a study of T cells in Graves' hyperthyroidism and ophthalmopathy. TCR beta CDR3 region amplification was performed from RNA transcripts. RT-PCR in the first round (using the HTBI primer set) targeted the TCR CDR3. From the multiplex PCR reads, TCRdb called clonotypes with MiXCR, one entry per CDR3 protein. The data show about half a million distinct CDR3 sequences, 20% to 25% seen once. The sequencing sample was made of blood. Receptor source: a man aged 18 to 29 with Graves' hyperthyroidism.

This clonotype has ten or more counts. V gene TRBV12-3 or TRBV12-4 combines with J gene TRBJ1-5, with D uncertain. Trimming took off 0 bases at V and 4 bases at J, with 1 base between the two ends. This CDR3 region has 12 residues. CDR3 sequence: CASSLANQPQHF. CDR3 DNA sequence: TGTGCCAGCAGTTTAGCAAATCAGCCCCAGCATTTT.

In this sample, this clonotype turned up many times. This rearrangement joins TRBV6-1 to TRBJ1-1; 7 bases align to TRBD1. The germline V gene encodes CDR1 MNHNS and CDR2 SASEGT. CDR3 size: 18 residues. Unmatched junction bases numbered 12, after V lost 2 bases and J lost 0 bases. DNA of the CDR3: TGTGCCAGCAGTGAAAGAGAGACAGGGAGGAAACTGAACACTGAAGCTTTCTTT. It codes for CASSERETGRKLNTEAFF.

This clonotype was picked up many times. The chain uses TRBV2 and TRBJ1-2; maybe TRBD1 (6 bases). Germline values: CDR1 SNHLY, CDR2 FYNNEI. The CDR3 extends over 13 amino acids. Trimming shortened V by 2 bases and J by 8 bases, and 12 bases separated the two germline ends. CDR3 nucleotide sequence: TGTGCCAGCAGTGAACAACCAGGGGAAGGCTACACCTTC. It specifies CASSEQPGEGYTF.

In nucleotides, the CDR3 is TGTGCCTGGGGAAGAGTCAGCTCTGGAAACACCATATATTTT. This sequence encodes CAWGRVSSGNTIYF. The V call is TRBV30, the J call TRBJ1-3; D remains ambiguous. The germline V gene has CDR1 GTSNPN and CDR2 SVGIG (reference sequence). V was shortened by 5 bases and J by 0 bases, with 11 bases between the two germline ends. The CDR3 spans 14 residues.

This clonotype has a count of ten or more. The V gene is TRBV3-1, the J gene TRBJ2-5; D perhaps matches TRBD2 (6 bases). The V gene lost 3 bases and the J gene lost 4 bases, with 6 bases spanning the gap. Germline V lookup: CDR1 LGHDT, CDR2 YNNKEL (reference sequence). The CDR3 has 12 residues. CDR3 loop: CASSQGGETQYF. CDR3 in DNA: TGTGCCAGCAGCCAGGGGGGAGAGACCCAGTACTTC.

This clonotype was detected a few times. This chain uses TRBV5-1 with TRBJ1-1; TRBD1 matches at 10 bases. CDR1 and CDR2 from the germline V gene are SGHRS and YFSETQ. Losses at the gene ends were 4 bases for V and 5 bases for J; bases not matched to a gene: 8. The CDR3 loop spans 15 amino acids. The CDR3 protein is CASSQGQGLGTEAFF. The CDR3 coding sequence is TGCGCCAGCAGCCAGGGACAGGGGCTGGGTACTGAAGCTTTCTTT.

This clonotype occurred a few times. A junction boundary mismatches the germline segment, possibly from a read error. V gene TRBV19 combines with J gene TRBJ1-1, with D unresolved. The CDR3 runs 13 residues. CDR1 and CDR2 from the germline V gene are LNHDA and SQIVND (reference sequence). In nucleotides, the CDR3 is TGTGCCTGCCAATGGACGGCGAACACTGAAGCTTGCTTT. Its translation: CACQWTANTEACF.

The chain has TRBV29-1 and TRBJ1-2; D might be TRBD1 (6 bases). CDR1 is SQVTM, CDR2 ANQGSEA, per germline. The V end was cut by 6 bases, the J end by 7 bases, with 15 bases between. This CDR3 contains 12 residues. This CDR3 is CSVAGAGRGYTF. Written as DNA, the CDR3 is TGCAGCGTCGCGGGGGCAGGGCGTGGCTACACCTTC.